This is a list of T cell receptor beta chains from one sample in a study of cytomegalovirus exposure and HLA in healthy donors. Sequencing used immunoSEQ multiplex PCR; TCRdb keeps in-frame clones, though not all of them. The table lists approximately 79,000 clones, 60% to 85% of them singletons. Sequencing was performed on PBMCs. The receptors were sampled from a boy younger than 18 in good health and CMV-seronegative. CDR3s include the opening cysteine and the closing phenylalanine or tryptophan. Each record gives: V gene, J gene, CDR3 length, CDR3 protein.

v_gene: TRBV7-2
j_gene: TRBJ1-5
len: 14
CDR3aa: CASSPGVSNQPQHF

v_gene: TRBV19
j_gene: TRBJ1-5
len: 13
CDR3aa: CASSRDRNQPQHF

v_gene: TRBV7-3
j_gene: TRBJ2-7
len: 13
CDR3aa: CASSFGQAYEQYF

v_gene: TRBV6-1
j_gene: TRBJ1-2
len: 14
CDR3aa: CASSLRTAFYGYTF

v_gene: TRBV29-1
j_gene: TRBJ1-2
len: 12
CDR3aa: CSVPRTGWGYTF

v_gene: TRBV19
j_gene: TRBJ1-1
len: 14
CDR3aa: CASSMGQSNTEAFF

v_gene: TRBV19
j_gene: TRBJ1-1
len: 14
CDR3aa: CASSMAGGNTEAFF

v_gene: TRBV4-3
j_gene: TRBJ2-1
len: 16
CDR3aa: CASSQGLGGPYNEQFF

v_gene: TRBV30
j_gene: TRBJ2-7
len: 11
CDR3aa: CAWAQGDEQYF

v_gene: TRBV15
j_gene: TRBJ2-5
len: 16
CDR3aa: CATSRGGQGAKETQYF

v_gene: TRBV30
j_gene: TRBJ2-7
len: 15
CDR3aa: CAWSPRGGAAYEQYF

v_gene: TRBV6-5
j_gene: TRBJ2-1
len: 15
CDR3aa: CASSTLTGTYNEQFF

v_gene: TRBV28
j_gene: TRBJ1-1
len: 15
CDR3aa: CASSPNVDRATEAFF

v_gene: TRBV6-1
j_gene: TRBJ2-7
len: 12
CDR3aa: CASSHFVYEQYF

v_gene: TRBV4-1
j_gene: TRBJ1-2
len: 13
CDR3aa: CASSPGGGYGYTF

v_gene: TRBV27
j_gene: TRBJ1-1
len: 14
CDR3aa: CASSSSGGFYEAFF

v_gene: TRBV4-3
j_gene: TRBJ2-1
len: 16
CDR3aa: CASSQVGAGIGNEQFF

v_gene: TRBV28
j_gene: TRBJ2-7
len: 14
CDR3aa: CASQRGREDDEQYF

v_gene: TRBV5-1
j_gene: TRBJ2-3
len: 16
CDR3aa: CASSPAGIPSTDTQYF

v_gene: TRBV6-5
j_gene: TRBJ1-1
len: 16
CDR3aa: CASSYFRGLGSTEAFF

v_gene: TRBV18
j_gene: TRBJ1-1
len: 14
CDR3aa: CASSPRRENTEAFF

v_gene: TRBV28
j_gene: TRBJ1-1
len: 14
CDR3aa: CASSLHSSTTEAFF